Presented here are 9 T cell receptor beta chains from one specimen sequenced in a study of siplizumab effects on memory and regulatory T cells. Sequenced by immunoSEQ multiplex PCR; TCRdb stores in-frame clones only, minus some. The table records 90,000 to 130,000 clones, roughly 89% of them present only once. Specimen: CD4+ T cells sorted from blood. All receptors come from a human donor in good health.

This clone was seen only a few times. The genes are TRBV30 and TRBJ1-5; D is uncertain. Trimming pared 0 bases from V and 11 bases from J, leaving 8 bases between. Germline V gene lookup returns CDR1 GTSNPN and CDR2 SVGIG (reference sequence). The CDR3 covers 11 residues. Here the CDR3 reads CAWSVQMAQHF. The CDR3 nucleotides read TGTGCCTGGAGTGTACAGATGGCCCAGCATTTT.

This rearrangement joins TRBV14 to TRBJ1-4; no clear D gene. Trimming left V 0 bases short and J 7 bases short, with 12 bases between. CDR3 length equals 15 residues. In germline, CDR1 is SGHDN, CDR2 FVKESK. In nucleotides, the CDR3 is TGTGCCAGCAGCCAAGATGGTGGGAAGGGTGAAAAACTGTTTTTT. It codes for CASSQDGGKGEKLFF.

The V gene is TRBV15, the J gene TRBJ2-2, with D uncertain. The CDR3 consists of 17 residues. V was clipped by 1 base and J by 3 bases, with 15 bases between them. Germline V gives CDR1 LNHNV, CDR2 YYDKDF (reference sequence). This CDR3 is CATSRVIRALDTGELFF. The CDR3 nucleotides read TGTGCCACCAGCAGAGTGATCAGAGCCTTGGACACCGGGGAGCTGTTTTTT.

The CDR3 coding sequence is TGTGCCAGCAGGGCAACTAGCGCAAGTGGGTACGAGCAGTACTTC. Translation: CASRATSASGYEQYF. J is TRBJ2-7 and V is TRBV6-1; 7 nucleotides line up with TRBD2. Per germline, CDR1 MNHNS and CDR2 SASEGT. V trimming: 6 bases; J trimming: 4 bases; junction bases outside the gene matches: 12. The CDR3 extends over 15 amino acids.

The rearrangement uses TRBV15 and TRBJ2-2; TRBD1 might be the D (6 bases). Germline CDR1 and CDR2: LNHNV and YYDKDF (reference sequence). CDR3 size: 13 residues. V was cut by 3 bases and J by 6 bases, with 8 bases left in between. In DNA form, the CDR3 reads TGTGCCACCAGCAGGGGGGCACCCGGGGAGCTGTTTTTT. This sequence encodes CATSRGAPGELFF.

CDR3 in amino acids: CASSVTSSVRGDTIYF. The CDR3 DNA follows: TGTGCCAGCAGCGTAACATCGTCCGTGAGAGGGGACACCATATATTTT. V gene TRBV9 combines with J gene TRBJ1-3, with D possibly TRBD1 on 5 matching bases. Looked up from germline, CDR1 is SGDLS and CDR2 is YYNGEE. CDR3 size: 16 residues. Trimming cost V 1 base and J 8 bases, with 19 bases left between them.

This clone was recorded a few times. This chain connects TRBV29-1 to TRBJ2-7; D unresolved. Per germline, CDR1 SQVTM and CDR2 ANQGSEA. CDR3 length equals 14 residues. Trimming left V 6 bases short and J 0 bases short, with 15 bases between. CDR3: CSVNGQSSSYEQYF. CDR3 DNA: TGCAGCGTAAACGGGCAGTCGAGCTCCTACGAGCAGTACTTC.

The rearrangement joins TRBV18 to TRBJ2-2; D unclear. Germline-derived CDR1 and CDR2 are KGHSH and LQKENI. Between the trimmed V and J ends, which lost 2 bases and 6 bases, there was a span of 10 bases. CDR3 length equals 14 residues. In nucleotides, the CDR3 is TGTGCCAGCTCACCATACGACAACTCCGGGGAGCTGTTTTTT. Amino acid sequence: CASSPYDNSGELFF.

The V gene is TRBV10-3, the J gene TRBJ2-7; 9 bases are shared with TRBD2. This CDR3 is built from 16 residues. V shed 3 bases and J 5 bases; nucleotides not matched to a gene: 11. Per the germline V gene, CDR1 is ENHRY and CDR2 is SYGVKD. The CDR3 region is CAISDGRAGGPNEQYF. CDR3 bases: TGTGCCATCAGTGATGGACGGGCGGGAGGGCCCAACGAGCAGTACTTC.